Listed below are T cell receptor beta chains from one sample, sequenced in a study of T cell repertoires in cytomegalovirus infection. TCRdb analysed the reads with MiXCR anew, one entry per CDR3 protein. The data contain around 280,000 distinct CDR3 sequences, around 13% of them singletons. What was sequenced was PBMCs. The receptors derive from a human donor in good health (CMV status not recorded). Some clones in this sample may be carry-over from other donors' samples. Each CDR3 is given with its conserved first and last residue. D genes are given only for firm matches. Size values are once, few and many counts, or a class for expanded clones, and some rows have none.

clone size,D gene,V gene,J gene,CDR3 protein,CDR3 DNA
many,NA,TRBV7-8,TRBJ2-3,CASSLSRTTGDTQYF,TGTGCCAGCAGCTTAAGCCGGACTACCGGGGATACGCAGTATTTT
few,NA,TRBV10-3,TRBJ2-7,CAIRGQGYEQYF,TGTGCCATCAGGGGCCAGGGATACGAGCAGTACTTC
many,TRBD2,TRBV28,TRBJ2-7,CASKPLGLAGAYEQYF,TGTGCCAGCAAACCACTCGGACTAGCGGGAGCCTACGAGCAGTACTTC
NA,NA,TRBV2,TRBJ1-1,CASSELRTVNTEAFF,TGTGCCAGCAGTGAATTGAGGACAGTGAACACTGAAGCTTTCTTT
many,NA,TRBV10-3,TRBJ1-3,CAISPGPGNTIYF,TGTGCCATCAGTCCGGGACCTGGAAACACCATATATTTT
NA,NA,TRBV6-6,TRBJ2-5,CASSYSGTSHETQYF,TGTGCCAGCAGTTACTCCGGGACTTCCCATGAGACCCAGTACTTC
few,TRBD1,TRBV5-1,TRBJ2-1,CASSLRTGVYNEQFF,TGCGCCAGCAGCTTGAGGACAGGGGTTTACAATGAGCAGTTCTTC
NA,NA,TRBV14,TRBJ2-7,CASSQRTAYEQYF,TGTGCCAGCAGCCAGAGGACAGCCTACGAGCAGTACTTC
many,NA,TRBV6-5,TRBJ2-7,CASRRGPSYEQYF,TGTGCCAGCAGGAGGGGACCGAGCTACGAGCAGTACTTC
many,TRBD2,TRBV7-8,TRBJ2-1,CASSNRGTSGSIGGGEQFF,TGTGCCAGCAGCAACCGAGGGACTAGCGGGTCGATTGGGGGGGGTGAGCAGTTCTTC
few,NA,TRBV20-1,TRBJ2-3,CSARDPSLGDTQYF,TGCAGTGCTAGAGACCCGTCCTTAGGAGATACGCAGTATTTT
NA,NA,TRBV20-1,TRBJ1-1,CSAPKEGNTEAFF,TGCAGTGCCCCTAAAGAGGGAAACACTGAAGCTTTCTTT
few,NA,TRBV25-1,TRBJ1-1,CASSLRQARNTEAFF,TGTGCCAGCAGTTTAAGACAGGCGCGCAACACTGAAGCTTTCTTT
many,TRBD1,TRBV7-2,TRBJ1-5,CASSPTGALATQPQHF,TGTGCCAGCAGCCCGACAGGGGCTCTAGCTACTCAGCCCCAGCATTTT
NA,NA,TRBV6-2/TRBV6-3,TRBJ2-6,CASSYPTSDRPRGGANVLTF,TGTGCCAGCAGTTACCCTACTAGCGACAGGCCCCGCGGTGGGGCCAACGTCCTGACTTTC
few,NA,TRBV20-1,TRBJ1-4,CSAAKGGGKLFF,TGCAGTGCTGCAAAGGGTGGGGGAAAACTGTTTTTT